The source of this TCR beta chain is a study of OX40 agonist ivuxolimab in advanced cancers. Study-wide context: The dose of intravenous ivuxolimab that patients received every 2 weeks ranged from 0.01 to 10 mg/kg. Over 30% of patients had received prior checkpoint inhibitor therapy. Partial responses were observed in three patients, of whom one had hepatocellular carcinoma and two had cutaneous melanoma. General observations from the study: Expanded clones belonging to CD8+ T cells outnumbered, on average, those of CD4+.

This CDR3 has 18 residues. Germline loops: CDR1 SGDLS, CDR2 YYNGEE. V lost 4 bases to trimming and J lost 6 bases; unmatched junction nucleotides: 17. TCRdb's copy holds only in-frame clones and misses some; the assay was immunoSEQ multiplex PCR. The sample records more than 75,000 clones, around 89% being singletons. Concerning this clone: What it binds is not known.

The chain employs TRBV9 and TRBJ2-1; 9 bases map to TRBD2. Source: CD4+ or CD8+ T cells sorted from blood, taken in a trial of the OX40 agonist ivuxolimab. The receptor's source is an adult with an advanced solid tumor such as melanoma, head and neck, liver or kidney cancer. CDR3: CASSTPYNWREGSNEQFF. For the CDR3, the DNA is TGTGCCAGCAGCACCCCCTACAACTGGCGGGAGGGCTCCAATGAGCAGTTCTTC.